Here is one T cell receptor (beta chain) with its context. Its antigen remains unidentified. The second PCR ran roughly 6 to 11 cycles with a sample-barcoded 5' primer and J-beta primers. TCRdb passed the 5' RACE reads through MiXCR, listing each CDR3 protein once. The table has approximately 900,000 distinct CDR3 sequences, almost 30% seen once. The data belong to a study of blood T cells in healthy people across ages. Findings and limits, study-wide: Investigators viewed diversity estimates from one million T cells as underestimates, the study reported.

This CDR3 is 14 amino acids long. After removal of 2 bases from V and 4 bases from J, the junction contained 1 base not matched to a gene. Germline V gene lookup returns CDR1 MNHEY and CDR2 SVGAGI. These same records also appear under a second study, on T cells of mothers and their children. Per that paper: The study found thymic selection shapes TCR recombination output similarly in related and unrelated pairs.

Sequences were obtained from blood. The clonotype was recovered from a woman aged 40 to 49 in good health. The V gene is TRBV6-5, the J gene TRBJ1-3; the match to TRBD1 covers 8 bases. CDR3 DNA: TGTGCCAGCAGTTACGGACAGGGAGGAAACACCATATATTTT. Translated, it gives CASSYGQGGNTIYF.